Detailed here is one T cell receptor (beta chain). These data belong to a study of shared clonotypes between healthy human individuals. The V gene's germline CDR1 is MNHEY and CDR2 SMNVEV (reference sequence). J was trimmed by 2 bases and V by 2 bases; bases with no gene match: 6. The CDR3 spans 16 residues. The assay was immunoSEQ multiplex PCR, and TCRdb's table has in-frame clones only and misses some. The data show approximately 1.9 million clones, just under 95% seen once. It was CD45RO-negative cells, positively selected for CCR7, that made up naive CD8 cells, with terminally differentiated effector memory CD45RA+ cells excluded.

The gene calls are TRBV27 and TRBJ2-1; TRBD2 matches at 7 bases. This receptor was identified in a man younger than 30 in good health. Some clones in this sample may be carry-over from other donors' samples. Sequenced: naive CD8+ T cells from PBMCs. CDR3 amino acids: CASSLHASGTYNEQFF. The CDR3 DNA reads as TGTGCCAGCAGTTTACACGCGAGCGGGACCTACAATGAGCAGTTCTTC.